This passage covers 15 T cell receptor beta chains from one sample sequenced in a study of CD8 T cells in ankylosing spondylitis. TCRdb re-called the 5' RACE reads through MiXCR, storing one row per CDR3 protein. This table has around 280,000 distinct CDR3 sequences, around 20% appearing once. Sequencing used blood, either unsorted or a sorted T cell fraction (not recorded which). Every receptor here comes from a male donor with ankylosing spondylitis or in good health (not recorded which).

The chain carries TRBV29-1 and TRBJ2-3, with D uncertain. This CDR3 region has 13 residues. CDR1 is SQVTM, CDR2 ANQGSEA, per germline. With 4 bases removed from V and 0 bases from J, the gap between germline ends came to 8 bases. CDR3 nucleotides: TGCAGCGTTGGCCATTTCAGCACAGATACGCAGTATTTT. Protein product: CSVGHFSTDTQYF.

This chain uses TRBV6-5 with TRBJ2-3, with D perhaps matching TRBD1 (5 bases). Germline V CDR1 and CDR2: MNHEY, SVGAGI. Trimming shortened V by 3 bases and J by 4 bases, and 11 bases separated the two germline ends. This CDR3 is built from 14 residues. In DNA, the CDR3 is TGTGCCAGCAGTTATTCACTGACAGCAGATACGCAGTATTTT. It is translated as CASSYSLTADTQYF.

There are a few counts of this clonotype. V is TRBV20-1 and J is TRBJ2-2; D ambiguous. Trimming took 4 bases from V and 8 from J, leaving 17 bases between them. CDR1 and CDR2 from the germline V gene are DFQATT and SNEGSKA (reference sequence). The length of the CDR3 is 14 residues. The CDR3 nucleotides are TGCAGTGCTATGAGCCATGGCCCGTTGGGGGAGCTGTTTTTT. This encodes CSAMSHGPLGELFF.

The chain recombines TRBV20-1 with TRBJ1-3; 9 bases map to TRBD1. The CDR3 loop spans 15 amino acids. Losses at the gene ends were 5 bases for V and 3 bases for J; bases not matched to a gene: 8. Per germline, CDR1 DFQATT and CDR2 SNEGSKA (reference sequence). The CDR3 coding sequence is TGCAGTGCTTCCCCGGGACAGGGAGGTGGAAACACCATATATTTT. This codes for CSASPGQGGGNTIYF.

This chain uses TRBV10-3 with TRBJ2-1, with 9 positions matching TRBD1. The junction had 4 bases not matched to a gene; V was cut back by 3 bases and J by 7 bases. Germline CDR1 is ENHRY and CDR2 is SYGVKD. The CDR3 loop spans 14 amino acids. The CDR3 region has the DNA TGTGCCATCAGTGATAACAGGGGGCGAAATGAGCAGTTCTTC. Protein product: CAISDNRGRNEQFF.

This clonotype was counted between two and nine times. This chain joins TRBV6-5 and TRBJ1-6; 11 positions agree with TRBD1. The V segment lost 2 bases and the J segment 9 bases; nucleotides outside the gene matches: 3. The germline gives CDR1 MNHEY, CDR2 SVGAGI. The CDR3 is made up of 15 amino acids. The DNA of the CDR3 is TGTGCCAGCAGTTACAGCGGGACAGGGGGTTCACCCCTCCACTTT. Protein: CASSYSGTGGSPLHF.

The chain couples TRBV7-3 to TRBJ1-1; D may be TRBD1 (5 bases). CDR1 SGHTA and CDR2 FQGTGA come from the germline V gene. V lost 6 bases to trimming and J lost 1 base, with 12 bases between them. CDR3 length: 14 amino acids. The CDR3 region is CASRLEDTNTEAFF. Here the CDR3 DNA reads TGTGCCAGCAGGCTAGAGGACACGAACACTGAAGCTTTCTTT. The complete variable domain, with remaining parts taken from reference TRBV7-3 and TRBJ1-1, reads GAGVSQTPSNKVTEKGKYVELRCDPISGHTALYWYRQSLGQGPEFLIYFQGTGAADDSGLPNDRFFAVRPEGSVSTLKIQRTERGDSAVYLCASRLEDTNTEAFFGQGTRLTVV.

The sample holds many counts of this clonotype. The CDR3 DNA reads TGTGCCAGCAGCCTAACTAGCGGGACTAACACCGGGGAGCTGTTTTTT. This encodes CASSLTSGTNTGELFF. The chain couples TRBV7-8 to TRBJ2-2; TRBD2 matches at 10 bases. V trimming: 5 bases; J trimming: 2 bases; junction bases outside the gene matches: 5. The CDR3 has 16 amino acids. Germline V gene data show CDR1 as SGHVS and CDR2 as FQNEAQ.

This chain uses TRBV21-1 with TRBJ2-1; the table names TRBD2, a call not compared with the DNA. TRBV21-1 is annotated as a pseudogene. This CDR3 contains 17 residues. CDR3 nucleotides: TGTGCCAGCAGCCCCTGTGGGGCGGGAGACCACTACAATGAGCAGTTCTTC. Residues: CASSPCGAGDHYNEQFF.

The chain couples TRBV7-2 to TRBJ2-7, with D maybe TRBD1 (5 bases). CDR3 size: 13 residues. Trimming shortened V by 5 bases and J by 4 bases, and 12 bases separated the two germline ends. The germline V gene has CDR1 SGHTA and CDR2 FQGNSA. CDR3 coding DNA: TGTGCCAGCAGCCCCGCAGGGTCGTACGAGCAGTACGTC. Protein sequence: CASSPAGSYEQYV.

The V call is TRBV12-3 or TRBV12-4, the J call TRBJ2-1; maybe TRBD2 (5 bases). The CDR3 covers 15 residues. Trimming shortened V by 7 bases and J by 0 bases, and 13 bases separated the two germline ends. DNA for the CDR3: TGTGCCAGCACTCTCGGGGTGAGCTCCTACAATGAGCAGTTCTTC. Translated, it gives CASTLGVSSYNEQFF.

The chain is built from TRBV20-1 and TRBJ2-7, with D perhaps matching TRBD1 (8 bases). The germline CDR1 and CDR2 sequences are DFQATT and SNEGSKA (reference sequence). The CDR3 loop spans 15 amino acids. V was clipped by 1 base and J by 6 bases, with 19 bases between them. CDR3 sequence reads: CSARGSTGEGGEQYV. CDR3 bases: TGCAGTGCTAGAGGCTCGACAGGGGAGGGTGGCGAGCAGTACGTC.

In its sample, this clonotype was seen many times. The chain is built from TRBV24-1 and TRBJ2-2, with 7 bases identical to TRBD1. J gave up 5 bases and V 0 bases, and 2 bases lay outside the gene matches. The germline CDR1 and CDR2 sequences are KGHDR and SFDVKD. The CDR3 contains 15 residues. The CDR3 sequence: CATSDLGQATGELFF. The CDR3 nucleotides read TGTGCCACCAGTGATTTGGGACAGGCTACCGGGGAGCTGTTTTTT.

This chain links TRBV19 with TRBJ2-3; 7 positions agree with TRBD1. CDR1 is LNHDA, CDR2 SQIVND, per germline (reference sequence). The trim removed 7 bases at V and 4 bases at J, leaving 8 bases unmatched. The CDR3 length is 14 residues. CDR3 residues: CASISTGSADTQYF. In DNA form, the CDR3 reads TGTGCCAGTATCTCGACAGGGTCAGCAGATACGCAGTATTTT.

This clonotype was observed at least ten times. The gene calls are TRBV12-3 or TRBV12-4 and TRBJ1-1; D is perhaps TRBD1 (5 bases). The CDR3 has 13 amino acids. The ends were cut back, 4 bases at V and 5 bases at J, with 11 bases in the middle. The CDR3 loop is CASSWGVKTEAFF. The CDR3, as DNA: TGTGCCAGCAGTTGGGGGGTTAAGACTGAAGCTTTCTTT.